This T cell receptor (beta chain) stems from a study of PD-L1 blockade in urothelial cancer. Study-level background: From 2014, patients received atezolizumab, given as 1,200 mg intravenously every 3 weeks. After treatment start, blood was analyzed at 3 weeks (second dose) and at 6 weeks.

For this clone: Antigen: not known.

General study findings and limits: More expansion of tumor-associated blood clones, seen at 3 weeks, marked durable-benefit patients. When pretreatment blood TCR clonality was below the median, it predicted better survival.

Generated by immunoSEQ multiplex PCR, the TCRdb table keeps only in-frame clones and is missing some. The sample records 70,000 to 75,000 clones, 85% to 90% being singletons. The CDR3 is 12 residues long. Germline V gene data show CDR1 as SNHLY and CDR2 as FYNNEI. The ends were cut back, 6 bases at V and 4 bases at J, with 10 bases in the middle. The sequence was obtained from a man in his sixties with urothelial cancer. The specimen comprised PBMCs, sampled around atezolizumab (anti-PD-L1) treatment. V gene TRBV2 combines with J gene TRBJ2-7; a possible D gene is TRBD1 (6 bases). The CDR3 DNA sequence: TGTGCCAGCAGCCGGGACACATACGAGCAGTACTTC. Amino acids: CASSRDTYEQYF.